The 15 T cell receptor beta chains below come from one sample, sequenced in a study of beta chain features in type 1 diabetes. The sequenced template was cDNA made from the entire isolated RNA. Clones were sequenced by immunoSEQ multiplex PCR, and TCRdb holds only the in-frame ones, with some missing. The data show approximately 250,000 clones, over 9.5% seen once. Sequenced material: naive CD4+ T cells from blood. Receptors were obtained from a young woman in good health.

The chain carries TRBV14 and TRBJ1-6; tentative D call: TRBD1 (5 bases). The germline gives CDR1 SGHDN, CDR2 FVKESK. This CDR3 has 15 residues. V dropped 3 bases and J dropped 9 bases, with 15 bases sitting between them. The CDR3 bases are TGTGCCAGCAGCCAGAAGGGGAGGACCTTTTCACCCCTCCACTTT. Its protein product is CASSQKGRTFSPLHF.

This clone was seen only once. The chain combines TRBV6-1 with TRBJ2-3; TRBD2 matches at 9 bases. Looked up from germline, CDR1 is MNHNS and CDR2 is SASEGT. Losses at the gene ends were 5 bases for V and 1 base for J; bases not matched to a gene: 4. The CDR3 spans 15 residues. The CDR3 loop is CASSLAGAGTDTQYF. The DNA for the CDR3 is TGTGCCAGCAGTTTAGCGGGGGCCGGCACAGATACGCAGTATTTT.

This clone was observed at least ten times. CDR3 protein: CASSLEDSEQFF. For the CDR3, the DNA is TGTGCCAGCAGCTTAGAGGACAGTGAGCAGTTCTTC. The genes are TRBV7-9 and TRBJ2-1; tentatively, D is TRBD1 (6 bases). Germline V gene lookup returns CDR1 SEHNR and CDR2 FQNEAQ (reference sequence). Between the trimmed V and J ends, which lost 1 base and 9 bases, there was a span of 7 bases. CDR3 length: 12 amino acids.

This clone came up a few times. J is TRBJ1-1 and V is TRBV27, with D hard to call. Germline CDR1 reads MNHEY; CDR2 reads SMNVEV (reference sequence). CDR3 length equals 15 residues. With 6 bases removed from V and 3 bases from J, the gap between germline ends came to 17 bases. As DNA, the CDR3 is TGTGCCAGCAGCCGGGGTTGGGATCAGTACACTGAAGCTTTCTTT. This gives the protein CASSRGWDQYTEAFF.

CDR3 in DNA: TGTGCCAGCAGCACACAGGGTGGCTACACCTTC. Translation gives CASSTQGGYTF. This chain uses TRBV6-1 with TRBJ1-2; TRBD1 might be the D (6 bases). Looked up from germline, CDR1 is MNHNS and CDR2 is SASEGT. The germline V and J ends were trimmed by 6 bases and 7 bases, with 9 bases remaining between them. This CDR3 is 11 amino acids long.

V gene TRBV7-2 combines with J gene TRBJ2-3; 12 bases are a match to TRBD2. Germline V gives CDR1 SGHTA, CDR2 FQGNSA. The CDR3 has 19 amino acids. Losses at the gene ends were 1 base for V and 3 bases for J; bases not matched to a gene: 11. DNA of the CDR3: TGTGCCAGCAGCTTAGTAGGTGGGCTAGCGGGGGGGCGGACAGATACGCAGTATTTT. Amino acids: CASSLVGGLAGGRTDTQYF.

This clone was observed a handful of times. V and J are TRBV2 and TRBJ1-1; the D gene is possibly TRBD1 (6 bases). In germline, CDR1 is SNHLY, CDR2 FYNNEI. The V gene lost 10 bases and the J gene lost 0 bases, with 15 bases spanning the gap. This CDR3 spans 14 amino acids. This CDR3 is CAKGGRIMNTEAFF. CDR3 sequence (DNA): TGTGCCAAAGGGGGACGGATCATGAACACTGAAGCTTTCTTT.

This chain links TRBV5-1 with TRBJ1-1; the D gene is possibly TRBD1 (5 bases). V shed 0 bases and J shed 1 base, with 7 bases lying between them. Germline V gene sequence: CDR1 SGHRS, CDR2 YFSETQ. The CDR3 contains 14 residues. The CDR3 loop is CASSLEGKNTEAFF. The CDR3 DNA reads TGCGCCAGCAGCTTGGAGGGGAAGAACACTGAAGCTTTCTTT.

This clone has ten or more counts. The V call is TRBV29-1, the J call TRBJ2-1; D perhaps matches TRBD1 (5 bases). Germline lookup yields CDR1 SQVTM and CDR2 ANQGSEA. Trimming took off 1 base at V and 0 bases at J, with 7 bases between the two ends. CDR3 size: 14 residues. CDR3 sequence: CSVEGRGSYNEQFF. DNA for the CDR3: TGCAGCGTTGAAGGTAGGGGCTCCTACAATGAGCAGTTCTTC.

This clone was picked up a small number of times. The V and J genes are TRBV2 and TRBJ2-1, with 8 bases matching TRBD1. After removal of 4 bases from V and 7 bases from J, the junction contained 0 bases not matched to a gene. Germline V gene sequence: CDR1 SNHLY, CDR2 FYNNEI. The CDR3 spans 12 residues. The CDR3 nucleotides are TGTGCCAGCAGTGGACAGGGGAATGAGCAGTTCTTC. It yields the protein CASSGQGNEQFF.

The chain is built from TRBV7-3 and TRBJ2-3; the D is unclear. The CDR3 sequence is 13 residues long. V dropped 7 bases and J dropped 5 bases, with 13 bases sitting between them. Germline-derived CDR1 and CDR2 are SGHTA and FQGTGA. CDR3 DNA sequence: TGTGCCAGCAAGAGTCGGGTGGGAGATACGCAGTATTTT. Encoded protein: CASKSRVGDTQYF.

This clone showed up just a few times. The chain links TRBV7-8 to TRBJ1-1, with D tentatively TRBD1 (6 bases). Between the trimmed V and J ends, which lost 1 base and 3 bases, there was a span of 15 bases. Germline V gene sequence: CDR1 SGHVS, CDR2 FQNEAQ. CDR3 size: 16 residues. In DNA form, the CDR3 reads TGTGCCAGCAGCTTAGTGGGCAGGGGCTGGGACACTGAAGCTTTCTTT. Amino acid sequence: CASSLVGRGWDTEAFF.

In the case of this clone: Other DNA sequences in this specimen translate into the identical CDR3. The V call is TRBV28, the J call TRBJ2-1; weak D call: TRBD1 (5 bases). Germline-derived CDR1 and CDR2 are MDHEN and SYDVKM. V dropped 5 bases and J dropped 3 bases, with 8 bases sitting between them. The CDR3 sequence is 13 residues long. The CDR3 DNA follows: TGTGCCAGCAGTCTCGACAGCTACAATGAGCAGTTCTTC. Its translation is CASSLDSYNEQFF.

The table lists this clone with a few counts. The chain couples TRBV7-2 to TRBJ1-1, with a possible D match to TRBD1 (6 bases). V was trimmed by 6 bases and J by 4 bases, leaving 12 bases between them. The CDR3 covers 13 residues. The germline V gene has CDR1 SGHTA and CDR2 FQGNSA. The CDR3 is CASRQQGFTEAFF. The CDR3 DNA follows: TGTGCCAGCAGACAACAGGGCTTCACTGAAGCTTTCTTT.

This clone was observed a handful of times. V usage is TRBV5-1 and J usage is TRBJ1-2, with 7 bases lining up with TRBD1. Germline trimming cut 4 bases from V and 3 bases from J; bases unmatched to any gene: 6. The germline V gene has CDR1 SGHRS and CDR2 YFSETQ. The CDR3 spans 14 residues. For the CDR3, the DNA is TGCGCCAGCAGCATAAGGGACAGTGACTATGGCTACACCTTC. Its protein is CASSIRDSDYGYTF. Full variable domain (remainder filled in from reference TRBV5-1 and TRBJ1-2): KAGVTQTPRYLIKTRGQQVTLSCSPISGHRSVSWYQQTPGQGLQFLFEYFSETQRNKGNFPGRFSGRQFSNSRSEMNVSTLELGDSALYLCASSIRDSDYGYTFGSGTRLTVV.